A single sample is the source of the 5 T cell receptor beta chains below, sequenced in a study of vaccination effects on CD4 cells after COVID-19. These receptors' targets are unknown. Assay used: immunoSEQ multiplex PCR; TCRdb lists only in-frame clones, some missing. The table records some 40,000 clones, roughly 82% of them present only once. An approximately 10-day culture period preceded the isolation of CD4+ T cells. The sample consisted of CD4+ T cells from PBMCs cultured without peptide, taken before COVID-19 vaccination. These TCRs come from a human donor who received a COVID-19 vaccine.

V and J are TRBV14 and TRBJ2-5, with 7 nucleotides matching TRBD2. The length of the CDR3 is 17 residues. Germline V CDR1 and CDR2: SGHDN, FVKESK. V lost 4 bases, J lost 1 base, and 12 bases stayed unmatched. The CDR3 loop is CASSPRGERGFQETQYF. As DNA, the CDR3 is TGTGCCAGCAGCCCCCGAGGCGAGCGGGGATTCCAAGAGACCCAGTACTTC. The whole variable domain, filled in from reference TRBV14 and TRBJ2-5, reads EAGVTQFPSHSVIEKGQTVTLRCDPISGHDNLYWYRRVMGKEIKFLLHFVKESKQDESGMPNNRFLAERTGGTYSTLKVQPAELEDSGVYFCASSPRGERGFQETQYFGPGTRLLVL.

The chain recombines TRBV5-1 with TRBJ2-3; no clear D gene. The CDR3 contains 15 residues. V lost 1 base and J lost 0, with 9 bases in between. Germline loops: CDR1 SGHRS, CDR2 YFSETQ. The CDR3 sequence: CASSLKGFSTDTQYF. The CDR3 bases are TGCGCCAGCAGCTTGAAAGGGTTTAGCACAGATACGCAGTATTTT.

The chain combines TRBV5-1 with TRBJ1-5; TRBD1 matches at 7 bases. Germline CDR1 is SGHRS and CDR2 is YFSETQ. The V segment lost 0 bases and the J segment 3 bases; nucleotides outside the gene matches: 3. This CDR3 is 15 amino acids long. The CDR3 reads CASSLEGADNQPQHF. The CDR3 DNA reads TGCGCCAGCAGCTTGGAGGGGGCCGACAATCAGCCCCAGCATTTT.

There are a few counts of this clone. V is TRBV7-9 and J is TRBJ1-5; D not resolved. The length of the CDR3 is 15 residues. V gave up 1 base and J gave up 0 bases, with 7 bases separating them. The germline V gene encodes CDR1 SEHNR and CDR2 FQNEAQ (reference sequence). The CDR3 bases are TGTGCCAGCAGCTTAGTCGGGAATAGCAATCAGCCCCAGCATTTT. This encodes CASSLVGNSNQPQHF.

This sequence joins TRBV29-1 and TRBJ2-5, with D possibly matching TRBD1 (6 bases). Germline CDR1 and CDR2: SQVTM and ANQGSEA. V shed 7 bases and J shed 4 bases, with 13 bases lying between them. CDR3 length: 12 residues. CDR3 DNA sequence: TGCAGCGGGATGACAGGAGGAGAGACCCAGTACTTC. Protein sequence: CSGMTGGETQYF.